This TCR beta chain was recovered during a study of blood T cells in healthy people across ages. Then a second PCR, running about 6 to 12 cycles, was carried out with a sample-barcoded 5' primer and a J-beta primer mix. MiXCR was run by TCRdb on the 5' RACE reads, yielding one entry per CDR3 protein. The data show about 1 million distinct CDR3 sequences, less than 50% seen once. This clonotype was picked up many times. CDR3 length: 14 residues. The V end was cut by 3 bases, the J end by 6 bases, with 15 bases between. The origin of this receptor is a woman aged 55-69 years in good health. The specimen sequenced was blood. The chain employs TRBV12-3 or TRBV12-4 and TRBJ2-7, with D possibly TRBD1 on 6 matching bases. The CDR3 DNA follows: TGTGCCAGCAGTTTGGGGGCACAGGGTGGCGAGCAGTACTTC. It encodes CASSLGAQGGEQYF.